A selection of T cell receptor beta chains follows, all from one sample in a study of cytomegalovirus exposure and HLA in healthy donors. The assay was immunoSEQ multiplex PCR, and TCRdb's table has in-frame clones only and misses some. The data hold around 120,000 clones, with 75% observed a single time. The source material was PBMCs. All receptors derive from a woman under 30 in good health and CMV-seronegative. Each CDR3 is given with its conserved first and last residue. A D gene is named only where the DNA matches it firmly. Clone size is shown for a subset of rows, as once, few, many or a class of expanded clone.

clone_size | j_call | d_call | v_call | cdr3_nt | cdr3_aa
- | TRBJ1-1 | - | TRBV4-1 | TGCGCCAGCAGCAAACATGGCGAAGCTTTCTTT | CASSKHGEAFF
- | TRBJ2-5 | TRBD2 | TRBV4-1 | TGCGCCAGCAGCCGGGAGGGGATAGGAGAGACCCAGTACTTC | CASSREGIGETQYF
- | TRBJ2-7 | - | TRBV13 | TGTGCCAGCAGCCCCGCGAGGGGGGGCGTTTACGAGCAGTACTTC | CASSPARGGVYEQYF
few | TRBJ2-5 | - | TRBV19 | TGTGCCAGTAGTATAGGGGGGCGCCAAGAGACCCAGTACTTC | CASSIGGRQETQYF
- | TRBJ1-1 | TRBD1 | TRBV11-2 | TGTGCCAGCAGCCCCAGTGGACAGGGAGACACTGAAGCTTTCTTT | CASSPSGQGDTEAFF
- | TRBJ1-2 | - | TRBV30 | TGTGCCTGGAGAAGAGCATGGGGCTACACCTTC | CAWRRAWGYTF
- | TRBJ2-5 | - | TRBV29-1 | TGCAGCGTTGGGCAGGGCCAAGAGACCCAGTACTTC | CSVGQGQETQYF
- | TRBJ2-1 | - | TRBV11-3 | TGTGCCAGCAGCGCCAGGGCCAGCTCCTACAATGAGCAGTTCTTC | CASSARASSYNEQFF
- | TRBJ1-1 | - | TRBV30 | TGTGCCTGGAGTCCGGGACTAAACACTGAAGCTTTCTTT | CAWSPGLNTEAFF
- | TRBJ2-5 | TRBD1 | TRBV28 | TGTGCCAGCACCCCGGGGGACAGGCTAGAGACCCAGTACTTC | CASTPGDRLETQYF
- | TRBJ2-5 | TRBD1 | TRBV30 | TGTGCCTGGGGGACAGGGTACCAAGAGACCCAGTACTTC | CAWGTGYQETQYF
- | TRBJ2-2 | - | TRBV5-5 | TGTGCCAGCAGCTATTCACTAGGGAGCACCGGGGAGCTGTTTTTT | CASSYSLGSTGELFF
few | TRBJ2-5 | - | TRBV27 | TGTGCCAGCAGTCGCACAGGGCCCCAAGAGACCCAGTACTTC | CASSRTGPQETQYF
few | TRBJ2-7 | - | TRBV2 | TGTGCCAGCAGCTCCACAGTAATTCGCTACGAGCAGTACTTC | CASSSTVIRYEQYF
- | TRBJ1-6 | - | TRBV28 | TGTGCCAGCAGTTTTTCTATAAGAAGCTCCTATAATTCACCCCTCCACTTT | CASSFSIRSSYNSPLHF
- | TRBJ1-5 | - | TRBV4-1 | TGCGCCAGCAGCCAAAATATCGGGGGGGGTCAGCCCCAGCATTTT | CASSQNIGGGQPQHF
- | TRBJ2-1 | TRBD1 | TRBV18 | TGTGCCAGCTCACTTTACCGGGACAGCCACAATGAGCAGTTCTTC | CASSLYRDSHNEQFF
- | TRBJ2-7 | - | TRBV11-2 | TGTGCCAGCAGCAGGAAAATCGAGACAGAATCCTACGAGCAGTACTTC | CASSRKIETESYEQYF
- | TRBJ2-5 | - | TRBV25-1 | TGTGCCAGCAGTGAGGGGCGGGGAGGAGGAGAGACCCAGTACTTC | CASSEGRGGGETQYF
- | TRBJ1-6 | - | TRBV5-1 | TGCGCCAGCAGCTTGGCCGGGACTGACCCATATTCACCCCTCCACTTT | CASSLAGTDPYSPLHF
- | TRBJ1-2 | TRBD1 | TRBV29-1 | TGCAGCGTTGTAGGGCAGGGGGACTATGGCTACACCTTC | CSVVGQGDYGYTF
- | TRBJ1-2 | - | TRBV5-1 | TGCGCCAGCAGCTTGGGCAGGGGCCCATCCTACTATGGCTACACCTTC | CASSLGRGPSYYGYTF
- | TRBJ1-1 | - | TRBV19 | TGTGCCACTGAGGGTTCCGGCGGGGGCACTGAAGCTTTCTTT | CATEGSGGGTEAFF
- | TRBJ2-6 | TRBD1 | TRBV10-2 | TGCGCCAGCAGTGAGTCCGGACAGGGCGCATCTGGGGCCAACGTCCTGACTTTC | CASSESGQGASGANVLTF
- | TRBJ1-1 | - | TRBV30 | TGTGCCTGGAGTTGGCAGGGAACTGAAGCTTTCTTT | CAWSWQGTEAFF
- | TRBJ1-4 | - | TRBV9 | TGTGCCAGCAGTTCCTACGGGGTCGCGAATGAAAAACTGTTTTTT | CASSSYGVANEKLFF
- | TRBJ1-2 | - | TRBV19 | TGTGCCAGTAGTATTGCAGGCGCCTTCTATGGCTACACCTTC | CASSIAGAFYGYTF
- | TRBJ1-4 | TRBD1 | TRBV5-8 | TGTGCCAGCAGCTTAGCCGGGACAGGAGGTGAAAAACTGTTTTTT | CASSLAGTGGEKLFF
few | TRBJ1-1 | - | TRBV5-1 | TGCGCCAGCAGCTTGCCCCAGGGAGGCACTGAAGCTTTCTTT | CASSLPQGGTEAFF
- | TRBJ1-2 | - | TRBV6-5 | TGTGCCAGCAGTTCCCCGCGGACAGTAAGGGGCTACACCTTC | CASSSPRTVRGYTF
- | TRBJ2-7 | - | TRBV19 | TGTGCCAGTAGTCTCTACGGGGAGCAGTACTTC | CASSLYGEQYF
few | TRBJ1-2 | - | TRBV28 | TGTGCCAGCAAACCTAGCCGGGACAACGGGGGCTACACCTTC | CASKPSRDNGGYTF
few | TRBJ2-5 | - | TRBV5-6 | TGTGCCAGCAGTATTATGACGAGGGAAGAGACCCAGTACTTC | CASSIMTREETQYF
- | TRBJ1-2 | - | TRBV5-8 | TGTGCCAGCAGCTTGCAGGGCTTGGGCTATGGCTACACCTTC | CASSLQGLGYGYTF
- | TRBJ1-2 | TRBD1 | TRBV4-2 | TGTGCCAGCAGCCAAGATGTAGGGACAGGGATCGACAACTATGGCTACACCTTC | CASSQDVGTGIDNYGYTF
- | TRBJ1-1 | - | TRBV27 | TGTGCCAGCAGTTTCAGGGCCTGGAACACTGAAGCTTTCTTT | CASSFRAWNTEAFF
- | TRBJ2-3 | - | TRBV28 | TGTGCCAGCAGTTGGCGGGGTGGTACAGATACGCAGTATTTT | CASSWRGGTDTQYF
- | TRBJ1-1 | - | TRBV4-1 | TGCGCCAGCAGCCTCCTGGATACAGGGATCTCGAGCACTGAAGCTTTCTTT | CASSLLDTGISSTEAFF
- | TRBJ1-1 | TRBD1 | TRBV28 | TGTGCCAGCACCAAGTGGCAGGGGGCAGGCACTGAAGCTTTCTTT | CASTKWQGAGTEAFF
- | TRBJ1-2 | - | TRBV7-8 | TGTGCCAGCAGCCCGGGGGGGCAGCAATCTAACTATGGCTACACCTTC | CASSPGGQQSNYGYTF
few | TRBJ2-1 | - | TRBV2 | TGTGCCAGCAGTGCGCCGGAGAGCTCCTACAATGAGCAGTTCTTC | CASSAPESSYNEQFF
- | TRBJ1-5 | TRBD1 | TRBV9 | TGTGCCAGCAGCGTAGGGCAGGGGGCCGGTCAGCCCCAGCATTTT | CASSVGQGAGQPQHF
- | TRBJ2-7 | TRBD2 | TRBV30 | TGTGCCTGGGGCTTGGGACTAGCGGGGGGGTACGAGCAGTACTTC | CAWGLGLAGGYEQYF
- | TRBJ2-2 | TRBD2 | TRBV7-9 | TGTGCCAGCAGACCTTGGACTAGCCAGACCGGGGAGCTGTTTTTT | CASRPWTSQTGELFF
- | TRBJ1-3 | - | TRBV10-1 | TGCGCCAGCAGCGGAGAATCGAACTCTGGAAACACCATATATTTT | CASSGESNSGNTIYF
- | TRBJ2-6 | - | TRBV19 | TGTGCCAGTAATGTTATTAGCTCTGGGGCCAACGTCCTGACTTTC | CASNVISSGANVLTF
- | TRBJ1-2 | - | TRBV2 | TGTGCCAGCAACGGGGTCGGAGGCTACACCTTC | CASNGVGGYTF
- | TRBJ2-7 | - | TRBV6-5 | TGTGCCAGCAGCCAGGGGCCGAGCTCCTACGAGCAGTACTTC | CASSQGPSSYEQYF
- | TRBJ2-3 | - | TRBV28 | TGTGCCAGCAGCCATGGATCCAGGAGCACAGATACGCAGTATTTT | CASSHGSRSTDTQYF
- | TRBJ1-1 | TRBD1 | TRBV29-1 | TGCAGCGTTGATAAAGGGGGCCCGGTCGACGAAGCTTTCTTT | CSVDKGGPVDEAFF
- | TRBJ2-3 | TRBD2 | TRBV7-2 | TGTGCCAGCAGCGGAGCGGGGAGCGGGGCCACAGATACGCAGTATTTT | CASSGAGSGATDTQYF
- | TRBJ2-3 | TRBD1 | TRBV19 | TGTGCCAGTAGTATCGGACAGGTTTGGGATACGCAGTATTTT | CASSIGQVWDTQYF
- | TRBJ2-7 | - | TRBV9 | TGTGCCAGCAGCGTAGAATCCTCTCCCAGGGAGCAGTACTTC | CASSVESSPREQYF
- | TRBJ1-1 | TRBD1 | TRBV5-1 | TGCGCCAGCAGCTTGGGGACAGGCCACACTGAAGCTTTCTTT | CASSLGTGHTEAFF
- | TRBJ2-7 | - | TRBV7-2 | TGTGCCAGCAGCTTATTCTCCCCCTACGAGCAGTACTTC | CASSLFSPYEQYF
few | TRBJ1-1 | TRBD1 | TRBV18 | TGTGCCAGCTCTCCAGGGGGAGGGAACACTGAAGCTTTCTTT | CASSPGGGNTEAFF
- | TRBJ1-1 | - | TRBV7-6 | TGTGCCAGCAGCTTAACCTCAGCGGAGAACACTGAAGCTTTCTTT | CASSLTSAENTEAFF
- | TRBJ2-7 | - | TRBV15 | TGTGCCACCAGCAGAGATCGGGGGGCGCTGAACGAGCAGTACTTC | CATSRDRGALNEQYF